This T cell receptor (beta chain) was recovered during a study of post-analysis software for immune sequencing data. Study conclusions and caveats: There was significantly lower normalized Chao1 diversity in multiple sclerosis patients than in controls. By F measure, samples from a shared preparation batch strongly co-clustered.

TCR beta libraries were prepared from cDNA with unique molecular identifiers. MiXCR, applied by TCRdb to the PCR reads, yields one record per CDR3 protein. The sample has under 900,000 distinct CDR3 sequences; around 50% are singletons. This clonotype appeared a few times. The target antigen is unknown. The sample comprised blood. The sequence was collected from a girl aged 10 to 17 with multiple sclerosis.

CDR3 in DNA: TGCGCCAGCAGCTACAGGAGGGGGAGCACAGATACGCAGTATTTT. This encodes CASSYRRGSTDTQYF. The chain uses TRBV5-1 and TRBJ2-3; D possibly matches TRBD1 or TRBD2 (6 bases each). Germline CDR1 reads SGHRS; CDR2 reads YFSETQ. The V end lost 3 bases, the J end lost 0 bases, and 11 bases lay between the germline ends. This CDR3 is 15 amino acids long. The whole variable domain, remainder taken from reference TRBV5-1 and TRBJ2-3, is KAGVTQTPRYLIKTRGQQVTLSCSPISGHRSVSWYQQTPGQGLQFLFEYFSETQRNKGNFPGRFSGRQFSNSRSEMNVSTLELGDSALYLCASSYRRGSTDTQYFGPGTRLTVL.